The clone carrying this T cell receptor beta chain was counted ten times or more. Library preparation tagged each individual cDNA molecule with a unique molecular identifier. From the RACE reads, TCRdb called clonotypes with MiXCR, one entry per CDR3 protein. Here the sample spans 35,000 to 45,000 distinct CDR3 sequences, around 11% being singletons. This specimen belongs to a study of human T cells and chemical hapten exposure. The wider study: Readings were taken at 6 days from patch tests that had applied 0.01% DPC to the upper back. Enrolled patients were predominantly female and had alopecia areata, totalis or universalis.

This CDR3 spans 17 amino acids. Germline CDR1 MNHNY, CDR2 SVGAGI (reference sequence). After removal of 7 bases from V and 0 bases from J, the junction contained 11 bases not matched to a gene. Specified time point: pre-sensitization, week 0. Treatment here: therapeutic diphenylcyclopropenone sensitization with weekly scalp DPC. Total RNA was isolated from unfractionated whole blood. V is TRBV6-6 and J is TRBJ2-3; TRBD1 agrees at 9 bases. This specimen was whole blood, taken in connection with sensitization to the hapten diphenylcyclopropenone (DPC). The clonotype was recovered from a woman aged 30 to 39 with alopecia areata. Some clones in this sample may be carry-over from other donors' samples. CDR3 residues: CASISGQGAASTDTQYF. CDR3 bases: TGTGCCAGCATCTCGGGACAGGGAGCGGCGAGCACAGATACGCAGTATTTT.